The subject of this entry is one T cell receptor beta chain. Its specificity is not known. Per germline, CDR1 LNHDA and CDR2 SQIVND (reference sequence). CDR3 length equals 15 residues. The V gene lost 7 bases and the J gene lost 6 bases, with 19 bases spanning the gap. This record comes from a study of lymphopenia after photon versus proton radiotherapy. Whole-study results and caveats: Only patients who died were analyzed for survival; proton advantage is unproven. After the lymphocyte nadir, photon-treated repertoires showed oligoclonal expansion, especially of CD8+ Temra cells.

Generated by immunoSEQ multiplex PCR, the TCRdb table keeps only in-frame clones and is missing some. The table includes about 70,000 clones, around 92% detected once. The sequencing used peripheral blood, collected from a patient treated with photon-based radiotherapy. The rearrangement uses TRBV19 and TRBJ2-1, with D tentatively TRBD2 (6 bases). The source of this sequence is a woman aged 40 to 49 with cholangiocarcinoma. CDR3 DNA sequence: TGTGCCAGTAATGATCTAGCGTGGAATGCCAATGAGCAGTTCTTC. It yields the protein CASNDLAWNANEQFF. The whole variable domain, remainder taken from reference TRBV19 and TRBJ2-1, is DGGITQSPKYLFRKEGQNVTLSCEQNLNHDAMYWYRQDPGQGLRLIYYSQIVNDFQKGDIAEGYSVSREKKESFPLTVTSAQKNPTAFYLCASNDLAWNANEQFFGPGTRLTVL.